A selection of T cell receptor beta chains follows, all from one sample in a study of blood T cell repertoires in COVID-19. The table came from immunoSEQ multiplex PCR; TCRdb's copy has only in-frame clones and leaves some out. Altogether around 200,000 clones are present, about 87% being singletons, with the ten largest covering approximately 0.93%. Sequencing was done on a sample of peripheral blood. These receptors came from a woman aged 18 to 35 who had recovered from COVID-19. The CDR3 runs from the conserved cysteine through the conserved F or W. Where a row states a size, it is once, few, many or the class of an expanded clone; other rows omit it.

J gene | clone size | V gene | CDR3 protein
TRBJ1-3 | NA | TRBV9 | CASSVANPDSGNTIYF
TRBJ2-1 | NA | TRBV15 | CATSSRDRDSYNEQFF
TRBJ1-6 | NA | TRBV3-1/TRBV3-2 | CASSTQQVSPLHF
TRBJ2-5 | NA | TRBV29-1 | CSAYPGETQYF
TRBJ2-1 | NA | TRBV2 | CASRTGGSYNEQFF
TRBJ1-3 | NA | TRBV7-2 | CASSLSLTSGNTIYF
TRBJ2-5 | NA | TRBV5-4 | CASHVMGGETQYF
TRBJ1-2 | NA | TRBV6-2/TRBV6-3 | CASSYHYRGQGNYGYTF
TRBJ2-2 | NA | TRBV7-2 | CASSSREANTGELFF
TRBJ2-3 | NA | TRBV6-5 | CASRLRDRGTDTQYF
TRBJ1-2 | NA | TRBV13 | CASSSNRGEVYGYTF
TRBJ1-1 | NA | TRBV6-5 | CASSYSKRTANTEAFF
TRBJ2-5 | NA | TRBV19 | CASSIGQAETQYF
TRBJ2-2 | NA | TRBV5-1 | CASSSGGGAGYTGELFF
TRBJ2-7 | NA | TRBV27 | CASSRPTSSGGYEQYF
TRBJ2-3 | NA | TRBV29-1 | CSVRTSGSTDTQYF
TRBJ2-1 | NA | TRBV7-8 | CASSLGTGDNEQFF
TRBJ2-5 | NA | TRBV29-1 | CSVGPFTSGTLQETQYF
TRBJ1-5 | once | TRBV1 | CTPHRRRQADQPQHF
TRBJ1-1 | once | TRBV7-2 | CASSGGGVGAFF
TRBJ2-3 | NA | TRBV5-1 | CASSYTSADTQYF
TRBJ1-1 | NA | TRBV6-5 | CASSYSEGRTEAFF
TRBJ1-3 | NA | TRBV28 | CASSRNPLSGNTIYF
TRBJ2-2 | NA | TRBV24-1 | CATERGQSYTGELFF
TRBJ2-5 | NA | TRBV18 | CASSPPQTRGKETQYF
TRBJ2-3 | NA | TRBV19 | CATSDRAPDTQYF
TRBJ2-6 | NA | TRBV29-1 | CSVEGAGEGNVLTF
TRBJ1-2 | once | TRBV5-1 | CASSLRQGGYGYTF
TRBJ1-2 | NA | TRBV10-3 | CAISERGGHGYTF
TRBJ2-1 | NA | TRBV29-1 | CSVGLGLEVVF
TRBJ2-2 | NA | TRBV5-1 | CASSLGQTDTGELFF
TRBJ2-3 | NA | TRBV27 | CASSLTGLAGVGYTQYF
TRBJ2-1 | NA | TRBV7-8 | CASSLSSLNEQFF
TRBJ2-3 | NA | TRBV7-9 | CASSYLGGSFTDTQYF
TRBJ1-1 | once | TRBV5-4 | CASSSLRGVYTEAFF
TRBJ2-3 | NA | TRBV27 | CASSPPGSWGTDTQYF
TRBJ2-7 | NA | TRBV5-5 | CASSQNRDSYEQYF
TRBJ2-3 | once | TRBV5-1 | CASSSGQGTDTQYF
TRBJ1-1 | NA | TRBV5-1 | CASSLTGTENTEAFF
TRBJ2-3 | NA | TRBV6-6 | CASGNSPSTDTQYF
TRBJ1-2 | NA | TRBV29-1 | CSVEGTQGANYGYTF
TRBJ1-6 | NA | TRBV5-6 | CASAEGGYGSPLHF
TRBJ1-1 | NA | TRBV19 | CAAMAGTALNTEAFF
TRBJ1-5 | NA | TRBV6-1 | CASSEPGTQPQHF
TRBJ2-1 | NA | TRBV7-3 | CASSRGLSGEQFF
TRBJ2-3 | NA | TRBV6-2/TRBV6-3 | CASSSLTGVGPDTQYF
TRBJ2-3 | NA | TRBV27 | CASSPEVAGASTDTQYF
TRBJ1-2 | NA | TRBV18 | CASSPRKTVDMGYTF
TRBJ2-2 | few | TRBV7-9 | CASSPRGIRLRTGELFF
TRBJ1-5 | NA | TRBV4-1 | CASSHLSRTGPPQHF
TRBJ2-5 | NA | TRBV28 | CASSLTEETQYF
TRBJ2-1 | NA | TRBV5-8 | CASSGGAQGSYNEQFF
TRBJ1-1 | NA | TRBV6-5 | CASGDRGDTEAFF